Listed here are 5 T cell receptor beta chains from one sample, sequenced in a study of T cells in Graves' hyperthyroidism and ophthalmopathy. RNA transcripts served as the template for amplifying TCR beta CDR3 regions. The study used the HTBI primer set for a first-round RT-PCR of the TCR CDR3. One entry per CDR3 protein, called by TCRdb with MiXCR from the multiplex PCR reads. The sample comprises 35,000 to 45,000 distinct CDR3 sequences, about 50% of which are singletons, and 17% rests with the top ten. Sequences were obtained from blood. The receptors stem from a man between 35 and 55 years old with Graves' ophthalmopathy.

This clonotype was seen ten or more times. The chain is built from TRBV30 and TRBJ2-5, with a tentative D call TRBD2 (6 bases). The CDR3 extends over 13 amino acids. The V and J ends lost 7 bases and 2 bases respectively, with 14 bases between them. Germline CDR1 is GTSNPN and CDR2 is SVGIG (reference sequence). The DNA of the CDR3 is TGTGCCTCCTCCCCAGGGACTCAAGAGACCCAGTACTTC. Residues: CASSPGTQETQYF.

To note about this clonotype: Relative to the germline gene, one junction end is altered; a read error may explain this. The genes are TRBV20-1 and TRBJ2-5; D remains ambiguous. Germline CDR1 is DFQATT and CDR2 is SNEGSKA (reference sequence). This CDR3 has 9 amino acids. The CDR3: CSRATTWCF. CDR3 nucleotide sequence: TGCAGTAGGGCGACGACCTGGTGCTTC.

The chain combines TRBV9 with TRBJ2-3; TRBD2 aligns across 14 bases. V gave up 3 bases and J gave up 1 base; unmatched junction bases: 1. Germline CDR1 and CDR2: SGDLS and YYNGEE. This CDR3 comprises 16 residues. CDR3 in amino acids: CASSETSGRGTDTQYF. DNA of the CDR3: TGTGCCAGCAGCGAGACTAGCGGGAGGGGCACAGATACGCAGTATTTT.

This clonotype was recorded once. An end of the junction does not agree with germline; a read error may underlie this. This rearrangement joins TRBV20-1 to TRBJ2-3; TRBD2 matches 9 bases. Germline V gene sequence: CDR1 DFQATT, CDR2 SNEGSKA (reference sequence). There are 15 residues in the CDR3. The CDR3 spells CSASSERGATDTQYF. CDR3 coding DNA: TGCAGTGCTAGCTCGGAGCGGGGGGCTACAGATACGCAGTATTTC.

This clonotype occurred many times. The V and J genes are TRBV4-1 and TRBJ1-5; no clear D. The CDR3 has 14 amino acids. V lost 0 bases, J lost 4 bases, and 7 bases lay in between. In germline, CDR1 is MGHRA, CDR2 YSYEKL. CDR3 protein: CASSQEGYNQPQHF. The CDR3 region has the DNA TGCGCCAGCAGCCAAGAGGGTTATAATCAGCCCCAGCATTTT.